This is a list of T cell receptor beta chains from one sample in a study of blood T cells in healthy people across ages. TCRdb fed the 5' RACE reads into MiXCR, producing one record per CDR3 protein. The repertoire holds some 550,000 distinct CDR3 sequences, about 45% seen once, with just under 25% in the top ten. Sequencing input: blood. The source is an older man in good health. Each CDR3 is given with its conserved first and last residue. Fields, in order: J gene, D gene, clone size, V gene, CDR3 length, CDR3 DNA, CDR3 protein. D genes are given only for firm matches. Clone size is stated in some rows and not others, as once, few, many or a class when expanded.

>TRBJ2-7|TRBD1|.|TRBV7-2|14
TGTGCCAGCAGAAGACAGGGCGACTCCTACGAGCAGTACTTC
CASRRQGDSYEQYF
>TRBJ2-5|.|.|TRBV18|15
TGTGCCAGCTCAGACCTCCGGGACGCCCCAAAGACCCAGTACTTC
CASSDLRDAPKTQYF
>TRBJ2-7|.|.|TRBV9|14
TGTGCCAGCAGCGTAGATGGGACGTACTACGAGCAGTACTTC
CASSVDGTYYEQYF
>TRBJ2-1|.|few|TRBV29-1|13
TGCAGCGTTGAAAGGAGTGGGGGCAATGAGCAGTTCTTC
CSVERSGGNEQFF
>TRBJ1-2|.|few|TRBV6-6|14
TGTGCCAGCAGTTGGACCCAAGTTAACTATGGCTACACCTTC
CASSWTQVNYGYTF
>TRBJ2-5|TRBD2|.|TRBV12-3/TRBV12-4|17
TGTGCCAGCAGTCCGGGACTAGCGGGGGGTTGGCAAGAGACCCAGTACTTC
CASSPGLAGGWQETQYF
>TRBJ2-7|TRBD2|.|TRBV12-3/TRBV12-4|14
TGTGCCAGCACCCCAAGCGGTTGGGACTACGGGCAGTACTTC
CASTPSGWDYGQYF
>TRBJ2-7|.|few|TRBV10-3|14
TGTGCCATCAGTGACTTTCGAGGCTCCTACGAGCAGTACTTC
CAISDFRGSYEQYF
>TRBJ1-2|.|.|TRBV29-1|14
TGCAGCGTCGCCGTGTTAACAGCTAACTATGGCTACACCTTC
CSVAVLTANYGYTF
>TRBJ1-5|TRBD1|.|TRBV20-1|15
TGCAGTGCCCTTGACCCGACAGGGGGAAATCAGCCCCAGCATTTT
CSALDPTGGNQPQHF
>TRBJ1-1|TRBD1|.|TRBV6-1|14
TGTGCCAGCACGATGGGGACAGCGAACACTGAAGCTTTCTTT
CASTMGTANTEAFF
>TRBJ1-6|TRBD1|few|TRBV10-3|18
TGTGCCATCAGTGCTCGGACAGGGGGAAGCTCCTATAATTCACCCCTCCACTTT
CAISARTGGSSYNSPLHF
>TRBJ2-5|.|.|TRBV7-9|14
TGTGCCAGCAGCTTAGGAGGGGGGATTGAGACCCAGTACTTC
CASSLGGGIETQYF
>TRBJ2-5|.|.|TRBV18|16
TGTGCCAGCTCGCTTGGGCCCCGACCGGCCCAAGAGACCCAGTACTTC
CASSLGPRPAQETQYF
>TRBJ2-1|.|many|TRBV25-1|13
TGTGCCAGCAGTGAGGCTCGAGCGGGTGAGCAGTTCTTC
CASSEARAGEQFF
>TRBJ1-2|.|few|TRBV11-2|14
TGTGCCAGCAGCTTAAACCCTAAGGGCTATGGCTACACCTTC
CASSLNPKGYGYTF
>TRBJ1-1|.|.|TRBV6-6|11
TGTGCCACCCGAAGGAACACTGAAGCTTTCTTT
CATRRNTEAFF
>TRBJ2-1|.|.|TRBV29-1|12
TGCAGCGTTGGAGAACAGACGGATGAGCAGTTCTTC
CSVGEQTDEQFF
>TRBJ2-7|TRBD1|.|TRBV7-2|14
TGTGCCAGCAGCTTTACGACAGGGTCCCACGAGCAGTACTTC
CASSFTTGSHEQYF
>TRBJ2-1|TRBD1|few|TRBV5-1|14
TGCGCCAGCAGCACCGGGCAGGGGGTGGATGAGCAGTTCTTC
CASSTGQGVDEQFF
>TRBJ2-5|TRBD1|few|TRBV29-1|16
TGCAGCGTGGAAAACCCGGACAGGGGCCCGGAAGAGACCCAGTACTTC
CSVENPDRGPEETQYF
>TRBJ2-1|.|.|TRBV2|14
TGTGCCAGCATAGAGGACAGCTCCTACAATGAGCAGTTCTTC
CASIEDSSYNEQFF
>TRBJ2-1|.|few|TRBV5-1|13
TGCGCCAGCAGCTTGGCAGCAGTCGGCGAGCAGTTCTTC
CASSLAAVGEQFF
>TRBJ2-1|TRBD2|few|TRBV7-2|16
TGTGCCAGCAGCTCCCCTCTAGCGGGACTATACAATGAGCAGTTCTTC
CASSSPLAGLYNEQFF
>TRBJ2-5|.|.|TRBV9|13
TGTGCCAGCAGCGTCCGGGGGTTTGAGACCCAGTACTTC
CASSVRGFETQYF
>TRBJ1-5|.|once|TRBV9|14
TGTGCCAGCAGCGAGGTAGGGGAGGATCAGCCCCAGCATTTT
CASSEVGEDQPQHF
>TRBJ2-4|TRBD2|.|TRBV28|15
TGTGCCCCCCAGGGAGCGGGAGGATCCAAAAACATTCAGTACTTC
CAPQGAGGSKNIQYF
>TRBJ2-1|TRBD2|.|TRBV6-5|11
TGTGCCAGCAGGGGGGGAGGGGAGCAGTTCTTC
CASRGGGEQFF
>TRBJ2-3|TRBD2|few|TRBV20-1|14
TGCAGTGCTACTGCTAGCGGGAGGGCAGATACGCAGTATTTT
CSATASGRADTQYF
>TRBJ2-1|.|.|TRBV12-3/TRBV12-4|15
TGTGCCAGCAGTCCACCTAGGGGGGGTTACAATGAGCAGTTCTTC
CASSPPRGGYNEQFF
>TRBJ2-7|TRBD2|.|TRBV28|15
TGTGCCAGCAGGCTGACTAGCGGAAGATCCTACGAGCAGTACTTC
CASRLTSGRSYEQYF
>TRBJ2-1|.|few|TRBV5-1|15
TGCGCCAGCAGCCCCCTGGGCCACTCCTACAATGAGCAGTTCTTC
CASSPLGHSYNEQFF
>TRBJ2-1|.|many|TRBV6-6|14
TGTGCCAGCAGTTTTGGGACTTACAACAATGAGCAGTTCTTC
CASSFGTYNNEQFF
>TRBJ2-7|.|few|TRBV6-2/TRBV6-3|13
TGTGCCAGCAGTGTCCCACAGGGCTACGAGCAGTACTTC
CASSVPQGYEQYF
>TRBJ1-4|.|.|TRBV20-1|14
TGCAGTGCTAGAAGTCTGGTTTCTAATGAAAAACTGTTTTTT
CSARSLVSNEKLFF
>TRBJ2-3|.|few|TRBV29-1|14
TGCAGCGTCGGCGGCGGGCAGGGCACAGATACGCAGTATTTT
CSVGGGQGTDTQYF
>TRBJ2-5|TRBD2|.|TRBV4-1|17
TGCGCCAGCAGCCAAGATTCTAGCGGGAACCCGGGGGAGACCCAGTACTTC
CASSQDSSGNPGETQYF
>TRBJ1-4|TRBD1|.|TRBV20-1|13
TGCAGTGCCCACAGGGGGCCGGGTGAAAAACTGTTTTTT
CSAHRGPGEKLFF
>TRBJ2-7|TRBD1|many|TRBV5-1|16
TGCGCCAGCAGCTACCGATCGGGACAGGGGCCCTACGAGCAGTACTTC
CASSYRSGQGPYEQYF
>TRBJ1-2|TRBD1|few|TRBV6-6|12
TGTGCCAGCAACCCCGGACAGGGTGGCTACACCTTC
CASNPGQGGYTF
>TRBJ1-1|.|.|TRBV6-5|16
TGTGCCAGCAGTTACTACGGGGTTGCAGGAGGGACTGAAGCTTTCTTT
CASSYYGVAGGTEAFF
>TRBJ2-5|TRBD2|.|TRBV2|14
TGTGCCAGCATGGGGGGACTAGCGTTGGAGACCCAGTACTTC
CASMGGLALETQYF
>TRBJ2-1|TRBD2|.|TRBV4-2|16
TGTGCCAGCAGCCAATTCTCTAGCGGGAACTACAATGAGCAGTTCTTC
CASSQFSSGNYNEQFF
>TRBJ2-5|.|few|TRBV7-2|14
TGTGCCAGCAGCTTGGGCGTAGTAACGAAGGCCCAGTACTTC
CASSLGVVTKAQYF
>TRBJ2-7|TRBD2|.|TRBV20-1|14
TGCAGTGTTCCGGGGGGGCGGGGCGGCTACGAGCAGTACTTC
CSVPGGRGGYEQYF
>TRBJ2-5|TRBD1|many|TRBV29-1|14
TGCAGCGTGCCGGGACAGGGACGTCAAGAGACCCAGTACTTC
CSVPGQGRQETQYF
>TRBJ2-7|TRBD1|.|TRBV6-6|14
TGTGCCAGCAGTTCGGACAGGGGGCGTCTCGAGCAGTACTTC
CASSSDRGRLEQYF
>TRBJ2-5|.|.|TRBV2|14
TGTGCCAGCAGTGAATTCACAGATCAAGAGACCCAGTACTTC
CASSEFTDQETQYF
>TRBJ2-3|.|.|TRBV28|13
TGTGCCAGCATGGACAGAAACACAGATACGCAGTATTTT
CASMDRNTDTQYF